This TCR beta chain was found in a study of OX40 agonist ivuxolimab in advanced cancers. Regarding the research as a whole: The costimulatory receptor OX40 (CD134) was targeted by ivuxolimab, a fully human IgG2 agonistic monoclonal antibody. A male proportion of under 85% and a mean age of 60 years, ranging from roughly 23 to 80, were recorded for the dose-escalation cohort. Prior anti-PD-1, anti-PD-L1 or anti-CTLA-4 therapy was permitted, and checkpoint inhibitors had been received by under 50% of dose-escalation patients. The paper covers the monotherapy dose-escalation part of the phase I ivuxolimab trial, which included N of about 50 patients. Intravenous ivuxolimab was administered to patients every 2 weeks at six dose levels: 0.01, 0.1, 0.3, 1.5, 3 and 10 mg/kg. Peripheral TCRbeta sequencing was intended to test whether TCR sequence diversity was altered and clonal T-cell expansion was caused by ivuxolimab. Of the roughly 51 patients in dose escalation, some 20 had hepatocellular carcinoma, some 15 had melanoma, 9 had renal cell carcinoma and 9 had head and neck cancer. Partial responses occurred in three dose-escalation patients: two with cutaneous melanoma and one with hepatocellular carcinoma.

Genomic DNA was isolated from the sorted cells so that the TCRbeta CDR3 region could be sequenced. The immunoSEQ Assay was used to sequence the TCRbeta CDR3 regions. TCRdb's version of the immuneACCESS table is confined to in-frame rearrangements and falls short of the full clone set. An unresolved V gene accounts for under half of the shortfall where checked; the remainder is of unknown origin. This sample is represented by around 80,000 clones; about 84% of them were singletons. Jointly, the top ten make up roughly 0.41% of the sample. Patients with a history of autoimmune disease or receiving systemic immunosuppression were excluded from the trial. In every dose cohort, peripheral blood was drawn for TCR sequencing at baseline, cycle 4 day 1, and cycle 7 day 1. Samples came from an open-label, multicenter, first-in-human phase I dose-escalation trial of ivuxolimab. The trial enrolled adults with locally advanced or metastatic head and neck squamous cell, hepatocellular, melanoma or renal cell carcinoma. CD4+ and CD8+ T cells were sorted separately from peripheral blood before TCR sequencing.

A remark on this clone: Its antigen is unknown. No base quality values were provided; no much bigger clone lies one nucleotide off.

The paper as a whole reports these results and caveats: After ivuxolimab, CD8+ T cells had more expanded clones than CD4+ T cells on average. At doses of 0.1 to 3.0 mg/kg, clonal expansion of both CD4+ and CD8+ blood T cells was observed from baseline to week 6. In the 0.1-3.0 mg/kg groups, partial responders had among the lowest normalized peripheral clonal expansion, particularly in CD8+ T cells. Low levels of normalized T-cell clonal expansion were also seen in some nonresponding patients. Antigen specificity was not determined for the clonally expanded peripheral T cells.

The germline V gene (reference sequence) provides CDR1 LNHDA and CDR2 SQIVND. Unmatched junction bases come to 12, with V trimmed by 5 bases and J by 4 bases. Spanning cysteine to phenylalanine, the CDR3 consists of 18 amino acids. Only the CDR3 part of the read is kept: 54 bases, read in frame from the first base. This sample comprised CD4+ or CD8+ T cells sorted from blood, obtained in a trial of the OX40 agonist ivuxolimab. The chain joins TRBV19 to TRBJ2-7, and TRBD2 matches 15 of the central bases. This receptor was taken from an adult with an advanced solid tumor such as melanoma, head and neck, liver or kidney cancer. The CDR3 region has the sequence CASSAIGTSGRNGYEQYF. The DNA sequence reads TGTGCCAGTAGTGCCATAGGGACTAGCGGGAGGAACGGTTACGAGCAGTACTTC.